This T cell receptor beta chain was profiled in a study of cytomegalovirus exposure and HLA in healthy donors (dated by TCRdb to 2016 to 2017). Context from the whole study: An earlier analysis of 587 of the donors reported 250 to 300 Gb of sequence data and around 110 million unique TCR beta sequences obtained from roughly 170 million T cells. Rather than using new phenotypic data, the later analysis identified candidate immune exposures from TCR beta sequences and from how often those sequences occurred across donors. Roughly 300 gigabases of sequencing data and around 80 million unique TCR sequences made up an early release that covered approximately 620 HLA-typed donors. Donor age, sex, ethnicity and CMV serostatus were collected together with the repertoire data. The study profiled the T cell repertoires of 550 to 700 subjects by immunosequencing and related them to cytomegalovirus serostatus. Because of strong linkage in the cohort, roughly five DR-DQ haplotypes were treated as single units for association and clustering. Across about 380 genotyped donors of the cohort, an average of 235,054 unique TCR beta nucleotide sequences per donor were sequenced, and around 20% of those sequences were non-productive. A separate validation cohort of roughly 130 different subjects was used in addition to the 666-subject first cohort. The genetic ancestry cluster associated with self-reported Caucasian donors included 81% of the approximately 410 genotyped donors. To study patterns of TCR occurrence, a later analysis re-analyzed previously published TCR beta repertoires from around 660 donors and added high-resolution HLA genotyping. An earlier analysis of a few hundred of the donors applied high-throughput TCR beta sequencing to assess whether each TCR beta V gene segment acted as functional or pseudogenic. In a later genetic analysis, genome-wide SNP genotypes for about 55% of the roughly 700 donors were used, and that subset was treated as a discovery cohort. The study aimed to test whether cataloging public T cell receptors could reveal signatures of past pathogen exposure. Every repertoire in the discovery cohort had been generated on one and the same sequencing platform. Typing coverage differed by locus: A, B, C, DRB1 and DQB1 were typed in about 620-630 donors, DQA1 in 500 to 550, DPA1 in over 600, and DPB1 in approximately 450. Class I and class II HLA loci were covered by the typing at four-digit resolution. To predict cytomegalovirus infection status, the study combined high-throughput TCR immunosequencing, statistical association of individual TCRs with disease status, and machine learning.

Points the paper makes about the study in general: In this cohort, only TCR beta chains were sequenced, and detectable features were limited by the absence of alpha or paired-chain data. The study listed 170 or so TCR beta chains as associated with cytomegalovirus. The presence/absence analyses assumed that sequencing depth was roughly uniform across donors, and that assumption may not be true. Several of the top co-occurrence clusters appeared to be linked to parvovirus B19, influenza, CMV and Epstein-Barr virus, according to a later analysis. The authors suggested that the approach could potentially be extended to other disease states and immunological phenotypes. A few of the identified cytomegalovirus-associated TCR beta chains were confirmed in vitro to be specific for cytomegalovirus antigens. In a later analysis, TCR association rates were found to vary across HLA loci, with the most associated TCRs seen for DRB1 alleles and the fewest for HLA-C alleles. The classifier was reported to diagnose cytomegalovirus status with high specificity and sensitivity in both the original and validation cohorts. Because the 87-base-pair reads could not distinguish some IMGT-functional V segments, including TRBV6-2 and TRBV6-3, those segments were excluded. A later analysis found that HLA-associated TCR beta chains were more clonally expanded and had lower generation probabilities than equally common non-associated chains. Linkage disequilibrium might explain the correlated functional status among segregating V segments, but an unknown experimental factor could not be ruled out. Assigning TCR associations to individual alleles was difficult when HLA alleles, especially DR and DQ, strongly co-occurred. A cluster of highly shared sequence variants was judged likely to represent a technical artifact of the sequencing pipeline. Most TCR sequences were observed very rarely across donors, whereas some public TCRs were present in many individuals. In an earlier analysis of 587 of the donors, most TCR beta V segments were observed in productive rearrangements about 90% or about 30% of the time, broadly matching IMGT annotations. Because HLA typing was missing for some donors at each locus, association tests included only the typed subset. Over 15 rarely observed V segments, including chromosome 9 orphons, were excluded from the earlier analysis of approximately 600 of the donors because counts were too low. At a false discovery rate of 0.05, a later analysis linked 16,951 TCR beta sequences to specific HLA alleles. A further reported finding was that TCR beta sequences accurately predicted the HLA-A and HLA-B alleles for most subjects in the first cohort. The only immune exposure information available for the cohort was CMV serostatus. In a later analysis, most CMV-associated TCR beta chains were found to appear HLA-restricted, with HLA associations seemingly driven largely by CMV exposure. In a later genetic analysis, fewer N-insertions in productive TCRs were reported among donors in an Asian-associated ancestry cluster than the 666-donor mean. A later genetic analysis associated a missense DCLRE1C variant with V-gene and J-gene trimming of TCR beta chains, and an independent cohort replicated the association.

As to this clone: The antigen it recognizes is unknown. No quality values exist for individual bases; no much larger clone is one base distant.

The cohort consisted of 600 to 750 healthy bone marrow donors. All cohort members were sampled while nominally healthy, although unrecorded immune exposures were likely present. The donor tested CMV seropositive and was one of the 289 seropositive cohort members. Each donor provided a peripheral blood sample, and peripheral blood mononuclear cells were used for TCR beta sequencing. Genomic DNA extraction from the blood cell samples was performed with the Qiagen DNeasy Blood Extraction Kit. The CDR3 has 14 amino acids, counting the end cysteine and phenylalanine. CDR3 DNA only is kept here, 42 bases in frame from base 1. V loses 4 bases at its end and J loses 4 bases; junction bases beyond the gene matches: 2. The germline V gene sets CDR1 to SGHTA and CDR2 to FQGNSA. Receptor amplification or capture employed the immunoSEQ multiplex PCR assay. The multiplex PCR relied on a mix of 60 forward primers for TCR Vbeta segments and 13 reverse primers for TCR Jbeta segments. Amplification of the CDR3 region of rearranged TCR beta genes was performed with a multiplex PCR assay on genomic DNA. Amplified TCR beta libraries were sequenced as 87-base-pair reads on the Illumina HiSeq System. From the authors' description of their analysis: Across the 700 or so repertoires, a later analysis counted 60 million to 90 million unique TCR beta chains, approximately 12 million of which were shared by at least two donors. To remove PCR and sequencing errors, raw reads were error-corrected and collapsed into unique sequences using a nearest-neighbor algorithm that merged closely related sequences. V, D and J gene segments were assigned by aligning CDR3 sequences to IMGT reference sequences. For a sequence to be retained, at least a six-nucleotide match to both a V gene segment and a J gene segment was required. Rearrangements were called productive when the CDR3 lacked stop codons and stayed in frame with V and J; all others were non-productive. Following IMGT convention, CDR3 was defined as the stretch from the second conserved V-encoded cysteine up to the conserved J-encoded phenylalanine. The earlier analysis of about 640 of the donors excluded any sequence lacking an unambiguous match to a single V gene segment. An earlier analysis of fewer than 750 of the donors classified V segments as functional when productive rearrangements were above 56.7% and as segregating when the standard deviation between donors was above 5%. To diagnose cytomegalovirus status from the catalog of TCR beta chain sequences, a statistical classification framework was built. In a later analysis, TCR nucleotide sequences were compared against IMGT/GENE-DB human TR gene sequences so that V and J genes could be assigned. The TCRdist pipeline was used in a later analysis to assign CDR3 sequences and most-parsimonious VDJ recombination scenarios. In a later analysis, each TCR beta chain was defined by its CDR3 amino acid sequence together with its V-gene family, and reads without a unique V-gene family were excluded. A later analysis removed nearly 600 highly shared, low-generation-probability nucleotide sequences to deal with suspected cross-contamination and a sequencing artifact. In a later analysis, a clonal expansion index for each public chain was calculated from normalized within-repertoire ranks of inferred template counts. A later analysis computed generation probabilities with a VDJ recombination model fitted to out-of-frame rearrangements, and checked the results against IGoR. In a later analysis, hypergeometric tests were used to score TCR-TCR, TCR-HLA and TCR-CMV co-occurrence, with a repertoire-size bias correction applied to TCR pairs. To estimate false discovery rates, a later analysis permuted the HLA or CMV assignments 20 times. A later analysis grouped co-occurring TCRs with DBSCAN, adding TCRdist sequence similarity when clustering within HLA-allele-positive subsets. Repertoires with fewer than 30,000 or more than 120,000 public chains were left out of co-occurrence clustering, as were a few repertoires with anomalous nucleotide sharing. Not all clones reach the TCRdb copy of this immuneACCESS table, which keeps in-frame sequences only. Checked studies attribute under half of the gap to unresolved V genes and leave the rest unexplained. V and J calls and clone size follow that table, whereas D and trimming were derived from the DNA. This sample comprises more than 100,000 clones, around 79% of them detected only once. Roughly 4% of the sample lies in the top ten.

The sequence was obtained from a man in his forties or fifties in good health and CMV-seropositive. This sequence uses TRBV7-2 and TRBJ1-5; TRBD1 matches 9 bases in the middle. What was sequenced was PBMCs. The bases read TGTGCCAGCAGCTCCGGACAGGGGAATCAGCCCCAGCATTTT. The resulting protein is CASSSGQGNQPQHF.